The T cell receptor (beta chain) described here comes from a study of T cells in Graves' hyperthyroidism and ophthalmopathy. General study points: Prediction of ophthalmopathy progression came a median around 6.5 months pre-onset. Blood samples included most of the expanded thyroid clonotypes exceeding 0.001.

The CDR3 regions of TCR beta were amplified from RNA transcripts. When the TCR CDR3 underwent first-round RT-PCR, the HTBI primer set was used. TCRdb recomputed calls from the multiplex PCR reads with MiXCR, one row per CDR3 protein. In the table there are hundreds of thousands of distinct CDR3 sequences, over 15% of which are singletons. Absence of ophthalmopathy progression within 18 months defined stable Graves' hyperthyroidism. The germline V gene has CDR1 MNHNS and CDR2 SASEGT. Trimming left V 6 bases short and J 0 bases short, with 12 bases between. The CDR3 extends over 14 amino acids. This clonotype was picked up many times. The antigen remains undetermined.

V and J are TRBV6-1 and TRBJ2-7; the D gene is possibly TRBD1 (6 bases). Sequenced input: blood. The TCR comes from a woman aged 18-29 years with Graves' hyperthyroidism. CDR3 loop: CASSEQGSSYEQYF. CDR3 DNA sequence: TGTGCCAGCAGCGAACAGGGTAGCTCCTACGAGCAGTACTTC.